Listed below are T cell receptor beta chains from one sample, sequenced in a study of T cell repertoires in cytomegalovirus infection. TCRdb passed the reads through MiXCR, listing each CDR3 protein once. Found here are approximately 590,000 distinct CDR3 sequences, 35% to 50% of them singletons; the top ten hold roughly 50%. Their target antigens are unknown. This material consisted of cultured PBMCs, taken from culture after CMV antigen stimulation. The receptors were gathered from a human donor in good health (CMV status not recorded). Some clones in this sample may be carry-over from other donors' samples. Each CDR3 is given with its conserved first and last residue. Fields, in order: V gene, clone size, J gene, D gene, CDR3 protein, CDR3 DNA. D genes are given only for firm matches. Rows give clone size only sometimes, using once, few, many, or a class for an expanded clone.

v_call: TRBV7-6; clone_size: -; j_call: TRBJ2-7; d_call: TRBD2; cdr3_aa: CASSTTSGGAPYEQYF; cdr3_nt: TGTGCCAGCAGCACGACTAGCGGGGGGGCCCCCTACGAGCAGTACTTC
v_call: TRBV2; clone_size: -; j_call: TRBJ2-7; d_call: -; cdr3_aa: CASNDTPRRVYEQYF; cdr3_nt: TGTGCCAGCAACGATACACCCCGAAGAGTCTACGAGCAGTACTTC
v_call: TRBV12-3/TRBV12-4; clone_size: once; j_call: TRBJ1-2; d_call: -; cdr3_aa: CASNPILRADGYTF; cdr3_nt: TGTGCCAGCAATCCAATCCTAAGGGCTGATGGCTACACCTTC
v_call: TRBV18; clone_size: few; j_call: TRBJ2-1; d_call: TRBD1; cdr3_aa: CASSLTPFTGQGAPYNEQFF; cdr3_nt: TGTGCCAGCTCACTTACCCCCTTCACCGGGCAGGGGGCGCCCTACAATGAGCAGTTCTTC
v_call: TRBV7-2; clone_size: -; j_call: TRBJ2-2; d_call: -; cdr3_aa: CASSLVASSPGELFF; cdr3_nt: TGTGCCAGCAGCTTAGTCGCTAGCTCCCCCGGGGAGCTGTTTTTT
v_call: TRBV2; clone_size: -; j_call: TRBJ2-3; d_call: -; cdr3_aa: CASSENPVDTQYF; cdr3_nt: TGTGCCAGCAGTGAGAACCCGGTAGATACGCAGTATTTT
v_call: TRBV7-2; clone_size: -; j_call: TRBJ2-2; d_call: -; cdr3_aa: CASSFSFTGELFF; cdr3_nt: TGTGCCAGCAGCTTTTCGTTCACCGGGGAGCTGTTTTTT
v_call: TRBV6-5; clone_size: -; j_call: TRBJ2-1; d_call: -; cdr3_aa: CASSPRHNNEQFF; cdr3_nt: TGTGCCAGCAGTCCCCGACACAACAATGAGCAGTTCTTC
v_call: TRBV10-3; clone_size: -; j_call: TRBJ2-7; d_call: TRBD2; cdr3_aa: CASAGTSGYEQYF; cdr3_nt: TGTGCCAGCGCCGGGACTAGCGGCTACGAGCAGTACTTC
v_call: TRBV7-2; clone_size: few; j_call: TRBJ1-5; d_call: -; cdr3_aa: CASSAFRAYNQPQHF; cdr3_nt: TGTGCCAGCAGCGCCTTCCGGGCCTACAATCAGCCCCAGCATTTT
v_call: TRBV30; clone_size: -; j_call: TRBJ2-3; d_call: TRBD1; cdr3_aa: CAWRPGQSTDTQYF; cdr3_nt: TGTGCCTGGAGGCCGGGACAGAGCACAGATACGCAGTATTTT
v_call: TRBV6-2/TRBV6-3; clone_size: -; j_call: TRBJ2-7; d_call: -; cdr3_aa: CASSRDSPPTYEQYF; cdr3_nt: TGTGCCAGCAGCCGCGACAGCCCTCCTACCTACGAGCAGTACTTC
v_call: TRBV7-2; clone_size: few; j_call: TRBJ2-7; d_call: -; cdr3_aa: CASSLEGTVYEQYF; cdr3_nt: TGTGCCAGCAGCCTAGAGGGGACGGTCTACGAGCAGTACTTC
v_call: TRBV2; clone_size: -; j_call: TRBJ2-3; d_call: TRBD2; cdr3_aa: CASTFGLAGSTDTQYF; cdr3_nt: TGTGCCAGCACCTTCGGACTAGCAGGTAGCACAGATACGCAGTATTTT
v_call: TRBV7-9; clone_size: few; j_call: TRBJ2-7; d_call: -; cdr3_aa: CASSPTGNTYEQYF; cdr3_nt: TGTGCCAGCAGCCCAACTGGAAACACTTACGAGCAGTACTTC
v_call: TRBV5-1; clone_size: -; j_call: TRBJ1-4; d_call: -; cdr3_aa: CASSGPRGTNEKLFF; cdr3_nt: TGCGCCAGCAGCGGACCGAGGGGAACTAATGAAAAACTGTTTTTT
v_call: TRBV3-1; clone_size: once; j_call: TRBJ1-1; d_call: -; cdr3_aa: CASSSHQGTEAFF; cdr3_nt: TGTGCCAGCAGCTCCCACCAGGGAACTGAAGCTTTCTTT
v_call: TRBV3-1; clone_size: -; j_call: TRBJ2-7; d_call: -; cdr3_aa: CASSTGTPYKYF; cdr3_nt: TGTGCCAGCAGTACCGGGACGCCTTACAAGTACTTC
v_call: TRBV4-2; clone_size: -; j_call: TRBJ2-1; d_call: TRBD2; cdr3_aa: CASSQLRGGYGEQFF; cdr3_nt: TGTGCCAGCAGCCAATTGCGGGGGGGCTATGGTGAGCAGTTCTTC
v_call: TRBV7-2; clone_size: few; j_call: TRBJ2-1; d_call: -; cdr3_aa: CASSLTPGTYVNNEQFF; cdr3_nt: TGTGCCAGCAGCCTCACTCCCGGGACTTATGTTAACAATGAGCAGTTCTTC
v_call: TRBV6-5; clone_size: many; j_call: TRBJ1-6; d_call: TRBD1; cdr3_aa: CASSYGLDRVNSPLHF; cdr3_nt: TGTGCCAGCAGTTACGGTCTCGACAGGGTGAATTCACCCCTCCACTTT
v_call: TRBV10-2; clone_size: -; j_call: TRBJ2-5; d_call: TRBD2; cdr3_aa: CASRIAGETQYF; cdr3_nt: TGCGCCAGCAGAATAGCGGGGGAGACCCAGTACTTC
v_call: TRBV7-6; clone_size: few; j_call: TRBJ1-2; d_call: -; cdr3_aa: CASSPLGGEDGYTF; cdr3_nt: TGTGCCAGCAGCCCTTTGGGTGGGGAGGATGGCTACACCTTC
v_call: TRBV7-2; clone_size: few; j_call: TRBJ2-4; d_call: -; cdr3_aa: CASSRHSERAGIQYF; cdr3_nt: TGTGCCAGCAGCCGGCATTCGGAGAGGGCCGGGATTCAGTACTTC
v_call: TRBV4-3; clone_size: few; j_call: TRBJ2-3; d_call: -; cdr3_aa: CASSQERDDTQYF; cdr3_nt: TGCGCCAGCAGCCAAGAGAGGGACGATACGCAGTATTTT
v_call: TRBV6-6; clone_size: -; j_call: TRBJ2-5; d_call: -; cdr3_aa: CASSYPQTASTQYF; cdr3_nt: TGTGCCAGCAGTTACCCACAGACTGCCAGTACCCAGTACTTC
v_call: TRBV7-6; clone_size: few; j_call: TRBJ2-1; d_call: TRBD1; cdr3_aa: CASARTGAGGEQFF; cdr3_nt: TGTGCCAGCGCCAGGACAGGGGCCGGGGGTGAGCAGTTCTTC
v_call: TRBV20-1; clone_size: few; j_call: TRBJ2-7; d_call: -; cdr3_aa: CSARSAYGEQYF; cdr3_nt: TGCAGTGCTAGAAGCGCCTACGGCGAGCAGTACTTC